This TCR beta chain was recorded in a study of cytomegalovirus exposure and HLA in healthy donors. CDR3 length equals 14 residues. Germline V gene data show CDR1 as SGHAT and CDR2 as FQNNGV. Trimming cost V 7 bases and J 6 bases; bases outside gene matches: 5. The PCR was carried out with 60 Vbeta primers and 13 Jbeta primers. Generated by immunoSEQ multiplex PCR, the TCRdb table keeps only in-frame clones and is missing some. The profile covers approximately 210,000 clones, with around 87% appearing a single time and approximately 1.5% taken by the ten largest. V and J are TRBV11-2 and TRBJ2-1; TRBD2 matches at 11 bases. Source material: PBMCs. The clonotype originates from a woman between 18 and 29 years old in good health and CMV-seronegative. CDR3 DNA sequence: TGTGCCAGCACCAGCGGACTAGCGGGCAATGAGCAGTTCTTC. Protein sequence: CASTSGLAGNEQFF. Supplemented by reference TRBV11-2 and TRBJ2-1, the full variable domain reads EAGVAQSPRYKIIEKRQSVAFWCNPISGHATLYWYQQILGQGPKLLIQFQNNGVVDDSQLPKDRFSAERLKGVDSTLKIQPAKLEDSAVYLCASTSGLAGNEQFFGPGTRLTVL.